A selection of T cell receptor beta chains follows, all from one sample in a study of response to subunit inactivated influenza vaccine. One entry per CDR3 protein results from TCRdb running MiXCR on the RT-PCR reads. The data show some 500,000 distinct CDR3 sequences, over 10% seen once. Sequenced here: PBMCs from blood, sampled about 40 days after vaccination. The source of these receptors is a man in his fifties or sixties who received an inactivated influenza vaccine. The CDR3 runs from the conserved cysteine through the conserved F or W. D genes are given only for firm matches. Part of the rows lack a size; the others show once, few, many or a class for expanded clones.

TRBV2	NA	TRBJ2-3	NA	CASNPPLGVVFTDTQYF	TGTGCCAGCAACCCTCCCCTCGGAGTCGTCTTTACAGATACGCAGTATTTT
TRBV4-2	TRBD2	TRBJ2-5	few	CASSQTSASGETQYF	TGTGCCAGCAGCCAAACTAGCGCCTCGGGGGAGACCCAGTACTTC
TRBV20-1	NA	TRBJ2-1	many	CSASSKRNEQFF	TGCAGTGCTAGTTCGAAGAGAAATGAGCAGTTCTTC
TRBV7-6	TRBD1	TRBJ1-4	NA	CASSRGSGTGREKLFF	TGTGCCAGCAGTCGCGGATCCGGGACAGGGCGTGAAAAACTGTTTTTT
TRBV27	TRBD1	TRBJ2-1	few	CASNRDRGLGSSYNEQFF	TGTGCCAGCAACCGGGACAGGGGGCTGGGGAGCTCCTACAATGAGCAGTTCTTC
TRBV12-3/TRBV12-4	NA	TRBJ2-3	NA	CASSRRTRRYTQYF	TGTGCCAGCAGTCGACGCACTAGGAGGTATACGCAGTATTTT
TRBV20-1	TRBD2	TRBJ2-1	many	CSARGSGNYNEQFF	TGCAGTGCTAGAGGTAGCGGGAACTACAATGAGCAGTTCTTC
TRBV29-1	NA	TRBJ2-7	few	CSVETVEGQSSYEQYF	TGCAGCGTTGAAACTGTAGAAGGACAGTCCTCCTACGAGCAGTACTTC
TRBV19	NA	TRBJ2-7	few	CASSKGTGAGYEQYF	TGTGCCAGTAGCAAAGGCACGGGGGCTGGGTACGAGCAGTACTTC
TRBV28	TRBD2	TRBJ2-7	NA	CASSSPGLAGVYEQYF	TGTGCCAGCAGTTCACCGGGACTAGCGGGTGTATACGAGCAGTACTTC
TRBV3-1	NA	TRBJ2-5	few	CASSLLRGSGTQYF	TGTGCCAGCAGCCTTTTGAGGGGATCTGGGACCCAGTACTTC
TRBV20-1	NA	TRBJ2-2	many	CSARASYTGELFF	TGCAGTGCTAGAGCCTCGTACACCGGGGAGCTGTTTTTT
TRBV12-3/TRBV12-4	TRBD1	TRBJ2-5	NA	CASSDSGGETQYF	TGTGCCAGCAGTGACTCAGGGGGCGAGACCCAGTACTTC
TRBV11-2	NA	TRBJ2-1	few	CASSLDPSPYNEQFF	TGTGCCAGCAGCTTAGACCCCAGCCCATACAATGAGCAGTTCTTC
TRBV14	NA	TRBJ1-2	NA	CASSQDGRGYTF	TGTGCCAGCAGCCAAGACGGACGAGGCTACACCTTC
TRBV11-2	TRBD1	TRBJ2-5	NA	CASSPHRGAETQYF	TGTGCCAGCAGCCCGCACAGGGGTGCAGAGACCCAGTACTTC
TRBV12-3/TRBV12-4	NA	TRBJ2-7	NA	CASRRPGVSEQYF	TGTGCCAGCAGGCGACCCGGGGTAAGCGAGCAGTACTTC
TRBV7-2	TRBD1	TRBJ2-4	many	CASRRTGAKNIQYF	TGTGCCAGCAGGAGGACAGGAGCCAAAAACATTCAGTACTTC
TRBV12-3/TRBV12-4	TRBD1	TRBJ1-5	many	CASSPGTGVNQPQHF	TGTGCCAGCAGTCCCGGGACAGGGGTAAATCAGCCCCAGCATTTT
TRBV5-1	NA	TRBJ2-1	NA	CASSLLLSGSYNEQFF	TGCGCCAGCAGCTTGTTACTATCAGGCTCCTACAATGAGCAGTTCTTC
TRBV11-1	TRBD2	TRBJ2-2	NA	CASSLERGRLFF	TGTGCCAGCAGCTTAGAGCGGGGTCGACTGTTTTTT
TRBV20-1	NA	TRBJ2-7	NA	CSPLGSGGSYEQYF	TGCAGTCCGCTAGGGAGTGGTGGCTCCTACGAGCAGTACTTC
TRBV29-1	NA	TRBJ2-1	many	CSVQSSYNEQFF	TGCAGCGTTCAGAGCTCCTACAATGAGCAGTTCTTC
TRBV24-1	NA	TRBJ1-5	NA	CATSDSHHSNQPQHF	TGTGCCACCAGTGATTCACACCATAGCAATCAGCCCCAGCATTTT
TRBV14	NA	TRBJ1-1	NA	CASSQDLGLNTEAFF	TGTGCCAGCAGCCAAGACTTGGGTTTGAACACTGAAGCTTTCTTT
TRBV4-2	NA	TRBJ2-3	NA	CASSQGVDSLDTQYF	TGTGCCAGCAGCCAAGGCGTGGATAGCTTAGATACGCAGTATTTT
TRBV20-1	TRBD2	TRBJ2-2	few	CSAILAVNTGELFF	TGCAGTGCTATACTAGCGGTAAACACCGGGGAGCTGTTTTTT
TRBV12-3/TRBV12-4	NA	TRBJ2-7	few	CASSGGGTPYEQYF	TGTGCCAGCAGTGGCGGCGGGACTCCGTACGAGCAGTACTTC
TRBV4-1	NA	TRBJ1-6	many	CASSQAGSLNSPLHF	TGCGCCAGCAGCCAGGCAGGGTCGCTGAATTCACCCCTCCACTTT
TRBV20-1	NA	TRBJ2-2	many	CSARGWTELNTGELFF	TGCAGTGCTAGGGGCTGGACGGAGCTGAACACCGGGGAGCTGTTTTTT
TRBV7-8	NA	TRBJ2-1	few	CASSLVNPGPYNEQFF	TGTGCCAGCAGCTTAGTAAATCCGGGGCCCTACAATGAGCAGTTCTTC
TRBV29-1	NA	TRBJ2-3	many	CSVELGVRTDTQYF	TGCAGCGTTGAGCTGGGAGTTCGCACAGATACGCAGTATTTT
TRBV9	NA	TRBJ2-1	NA	CASSERGEQFF	TGTGCCAGCAGCGAACGGGGGGAGCAGTTCTTC
TRBV28	TRBD1	TRBJ1-2	few	CASGKGAAGYTF	TGTGCCAGCGGTAAGGGGGCGGCTGGCTACACCTTC
TRBV4-2	NA	TRBJ2-7	NA	CASSQTSGDSSYEQYF	TGTGCCAGCAGCCAAACCAGCGGAGACAGCTCCTACGAGCAGTACTTC
TRBV5-1	NA	TRBJ2-7	many	CASSLAQATGSYEQYF	TGCGCCAGCAGCTTGGCACAGGCCACTGGCTCCTACGAGCAGTACTTC
TRBV2	NA	TRBJ1-4	few	CASSATGWGEKLFF	TGTGCCAGCAGTGCTACAGGTTGGGGTGAAAAACTGTTTTTT
TRBV20-1	TRBD2	TRBJ2-7	few	CSALSREGIDEQYF	TGCAGTGCTCTATCCCGGGAGGGAATAGACGAGCAGTACTTC
TRBV5-1	TRBD2	TRBJ2-1	many	CASSQLAGGRNEQFF	TGCGCCAGCAGCCAACTAGCGGGAGGGAGGAATGAGCAGTTCTTC
TRBV10-2	NA	TRBJ2-3	few	CASVLAGTDTQYF	TGCGCCAGCGTCCTAGCTGGGACAGATACGCAGTATTTT
TRBV20-1	NA	TRBJ2-3	NA	CSPIRGTDTQYF	TGCAGCCCCATCCGGGGCACAGATACGCAGTATTTT